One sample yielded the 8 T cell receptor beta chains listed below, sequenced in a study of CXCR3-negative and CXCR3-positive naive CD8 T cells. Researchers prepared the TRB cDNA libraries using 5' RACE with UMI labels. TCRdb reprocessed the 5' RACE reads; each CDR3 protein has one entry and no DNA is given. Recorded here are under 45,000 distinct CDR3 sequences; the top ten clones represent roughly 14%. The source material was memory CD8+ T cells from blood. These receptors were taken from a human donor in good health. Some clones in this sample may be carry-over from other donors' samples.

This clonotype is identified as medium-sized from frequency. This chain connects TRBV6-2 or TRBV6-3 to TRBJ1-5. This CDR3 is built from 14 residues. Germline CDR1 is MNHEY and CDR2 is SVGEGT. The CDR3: CASSYSEGSQPQHF.

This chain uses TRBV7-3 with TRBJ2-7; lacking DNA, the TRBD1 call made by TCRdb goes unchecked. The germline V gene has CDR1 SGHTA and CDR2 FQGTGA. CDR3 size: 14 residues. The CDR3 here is CASSATGSPYEQYF.

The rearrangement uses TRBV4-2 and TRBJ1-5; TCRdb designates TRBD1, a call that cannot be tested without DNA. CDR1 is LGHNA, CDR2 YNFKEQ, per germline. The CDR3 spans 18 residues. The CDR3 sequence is CASSQDRWAGYSNQPQHF.

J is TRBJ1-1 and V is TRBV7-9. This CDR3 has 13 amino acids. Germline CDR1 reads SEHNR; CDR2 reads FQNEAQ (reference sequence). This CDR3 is CASSLSLDTEAFF.

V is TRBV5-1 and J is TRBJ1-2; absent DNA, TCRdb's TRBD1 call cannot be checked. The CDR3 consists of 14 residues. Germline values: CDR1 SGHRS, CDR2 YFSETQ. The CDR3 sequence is CASSSDRGILSYTF.

The CDR3 region is CASSLSYGYTF. The V and J genes are TRBV7-9 and TRBJ1-2. CDR3 length equals 11 residues. Germline CDR1 reads SEHNR; CDR2 reads FQNEAQ (reference sequence).

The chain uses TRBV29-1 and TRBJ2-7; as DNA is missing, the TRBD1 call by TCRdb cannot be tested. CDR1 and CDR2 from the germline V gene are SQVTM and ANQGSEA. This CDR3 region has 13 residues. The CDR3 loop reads CSVDRQGLDEQYF.

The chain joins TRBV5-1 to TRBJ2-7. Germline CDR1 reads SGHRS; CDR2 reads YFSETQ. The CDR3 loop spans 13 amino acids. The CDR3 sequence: CASSLNPIYEQYF. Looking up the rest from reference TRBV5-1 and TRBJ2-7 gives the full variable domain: KAGVTQTPRYLIKTRGQQVTLSCSPISGHRSVSWYQQTPGQGLQFLFEYFSETQRNKGNFPGRFSGRQFSNSRSEMNVSTLELGDSALYLCASSLNPIYEQYFGPGTRLTVT.